The source of this TCR beta chain is a study of blood T cell repertoires in COVID-19. V gave up 1 base and J gave up 7 bases, with 11 bases separating them. CDR1 is SGHAT, CDR2 FQNNGV, per germline. This CDR3 has 15 residues. Here immunoSEQ multiplex PCR was the method, and the copy in TCRdb shows in-frame clones only, minus some. This sample has roughly 250,000 clones, with about 85% found just once. In assigning cohorts, the study relied on participant-reported clinical history. Among Cohort 3 donors, those recovered had two negative PCRs, clearance, or symptom resolution. This clonotype originated in a woman between 45 and 65 years old who had recovered from COVID-19. Source material: PBMCs or T cells enriched from blood (not recorded which). V is TRBV11-2 and J is TRBJ1-6; D gene unclear. CDR3 coding DNA: TGTGCCAGCAGCTTAGCAGGCAGCACGAATTCACCCCTCCACTTT. This encodes CASSLAGSTNSPLHF.